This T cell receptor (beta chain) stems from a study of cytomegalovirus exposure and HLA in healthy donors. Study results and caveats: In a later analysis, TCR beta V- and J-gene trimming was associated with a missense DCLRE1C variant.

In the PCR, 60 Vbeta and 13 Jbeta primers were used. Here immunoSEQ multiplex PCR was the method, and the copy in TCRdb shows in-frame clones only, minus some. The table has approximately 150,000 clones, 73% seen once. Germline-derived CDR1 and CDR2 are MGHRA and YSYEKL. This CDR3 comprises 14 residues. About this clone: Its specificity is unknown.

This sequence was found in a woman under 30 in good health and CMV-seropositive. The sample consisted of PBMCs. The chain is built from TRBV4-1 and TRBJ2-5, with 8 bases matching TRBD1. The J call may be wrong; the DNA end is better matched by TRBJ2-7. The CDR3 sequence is CASSSGQGPYEQYF. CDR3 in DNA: TGCGCCAGCAGCTCCGGACAGGGACCCTACGAGCAGTACTTC.